Listed here are 27 T cell receptor beta chains from one sample, sequenced in a study of blood T cell repertoires in COVID-19. Using immunoSEQ multiplex PCR, the repertoire was profiled, and TCRdb retains in-frame clones only, with some absent. The top ten hold around 15% of the sample, which has about 150,000 clones, approximately 92% seen once. Sequenced material: peripheral blood. Receptors originate from a man aged 18 to 30 with COVID-19, enrolled during active disease.

For the CDR3, the DNA is TGTGCCAGCTCACTGACTAGCGGGAACTCTGGGGCCAACGTCCTGACTTTC. The encoded protein is CASSLTSGNSGANVLTF. This chain joins TRBV18 and TRBJ2-6; 11 bases line up with TRBD2. The CDR3 has 17 residues. From germline, CDR1 is KGHSH and CDR2 LQKENI. Trimming at V came to 4 bases and at J to 0 bases, leaving 2 bases not matched to a gene.

The chain recombines TRBV4-1 with TRBJ1-5; D remains unclear. The CDR3 is made up of 14 amino acids. CDR1 is MGHRA, CDR2 YSYEKL, per germline. V lost 2 bases to trimming and J lost 1 base, with 6 bases between them. The CDR3 DNA sequence: TGCGCCAGCAGCCAACTCAGGAGCAATCAGCCCCAGCATTTT. It is translated as CASSQLRSNQPQHF.

The chain has TRBV19 and TRBJ2-7, with a weak D call TRBD2 (5 bases). Germline V gives CDR1 LNHDA, CDR2 SQIVND (reference sequence). This CDR3 has 15 amino acids. Trimming pared 3 bases from V and 2 bases from J, leaving 14 bases between. The chain's CDR3 is CASSIARAAAYEQYF. CDR3 coding DNA: TGTGCCAGTAGTATCGCGCGGGCCGCAGCCTACGAGCAGTACTTC.

This clone was found a few times. The chain couples TRBV18 to TRBJ1-6; D possibly corresponds to TRBD1 (5 bases). Germline CDR1 KGHSH, CDR2 LQKENI. This CDR3 contains 14 residues. Trimming removed 3 bases from V and 7 bases from J, with 10 bases in between. DNA for the CDR3: TGTGCCAGCTCACCCCCGACAGACAATTCACCCCTCCACTTT. Its translation: CASSPPTDNSPLHF.

The chain links TRBV11-2 to TRBJ2-5; the D is unclear. The CDR3 length is 13 residues. The germline gives CDR1 SGHAT, CDR2 FQNNGV. V lost 1 base and J lost 5, with 8 bases in between. CDR3 in amino acids: CASSLGSPETQYF. The CDR3 DNA sequence: TGTGCCAGCAGCTTAGGAAGCCCGGAGACCCAGTACTTC.

The V gene is TRBV19, the J gene TRBJ2-7, with TRBD1 matching 10 bases. Germline values: CDR1 LNHDA, CDR2 SQIVND (reference sequence). The V gene end was trimmed by 5 bases and the J gene end by 1 base; junction bases not matched to a gene: 14. The CDR3 has 18 residues. CDR3 in DNA: TGTGCCAGTAGTCCCAGTTCGTACGGACAGGGGGGGTCCTACGAGCAGTACTTC. Translating it yields CASSPSSYGQGGSYEQYF.

This chain uses TRBV6-5 with TRBJ2-7; D call uncertain. The germline V gene has CDR1 MNHEY and CDR2 SVGAGI. Trimming pared 5 bases from V and 3 bases from J, leaving 2 bases between. The CDR3 contains 10 residues. The CDR3 loop is CASSHYEQYF. CDR3 in DNA: TGTGCCAGCAGTCACTACGAGCAGTACTTC.

The rearrangement joins TRBV6-5 to TRBJ2-4; 9 bases line up with TRBD1. This CDR3 region has 13 residues. V was pared by 7 bases and J by 13 bases, with 11 bases of the junction left unmatched. CDR1 MNHEY and CDR2 SVGAGI come from the germline V gene. The CDR3 sequence: CASNPSGQGRQYF. The CDR3, as DNA: TGTGCCAGCAACCCCTCGGGACAGGGAAGACAGTACTTC.

V and J are TRBV6-2 or TRBV6-3 and TRBJ1-5, with 9 bases lining up with TRBD1. With 2 bases clipped from V and 1 base from J, the junction kept 9 bases outside the gene matches. Germline CDR1 reads MNHEY; CDR2 reads SVGEGT. The CDR3 covers 18 residues. Here the CDR3 DNA reads TGTGCCAGCAGTTACCCAACGTACAGGGGGCAGAGCAATCAGCCCCAGCATTTT. It specifies CASSYPTYRGQSNQPQHF.

The chain is built from TRBV6-5 and TRBJ2-2; 7 bases fit TRBD1. The CDR3 totals 15 residues. The germline gives CDR1 MNHEY, CDR2 SVGAGI. V shed 5 bases and J 0 bases; nucleotides not matched to a gene: 3. CDR3 DNA sequence: TGTGCCAGCAGTCGACAGGGCCCGAACACCGGGGAGCTGTTTTTT. It encodes CASSRQGPNTGELFF.

The rearrangement uses TRBV18 and TRBJ2-7, with D unclear. The CDR3 runs to 11 residues. The germline V and J ends were trimmed by 6 bases and 6 bases, with 9 bases remaining between them. The germline CDR1 and CDR2 sequences are KGHSH and LQKENI. CDR3 bases: TGTGCCAGCTCCTTCGGTTCCGAGCAGTACTTC. Residues: CASSFGSEQYF.

This clone was seen a handful of times. The V call is TRBV11-3, the J call TRBJ2-3; tentative D call: TRBD2 (5 bases). The V end was cut by 5 bases, the J end by 5 bases, with 14 bases between. Germline assignment: CDR1 SGHNT and CDR2 YENEEA. The CDR3 is 14 amino acids. The CDR3 loop reads CASSPSGSGDTQYF. CDR3 nucleotides: TGTGCCAGCAGCCCATCGGGCAGCGGAGATACGCAGTATTTT.

The V and J genes are TRBV7-2 and TRBJ2-1, with 11 bases that match TRBD2. With 0 bases clipped from V and 8 bases from J, the junction kept 6 bases outside the gene matches. The CDR3 contains 16 residues. CDR1 SGHTA and CDR2 FQGNSA come from the germline V gene. This CDR3 reads CASSLALVAGGDEQFF. In DNA form, the CDR3 reads TGTGCCAGCAGCTTAGCTTTGGTAGCGGGAGGGGATGAGCAGTTCTTC.

The chain carries TRBV4-3 and TRBJ2-3; TRBD1 is a possible D gene (7 bases). CDR1 is LGHNA and CDR2 is YSLEER in the germline V gene. This CDR3 is built from 17 residues. Trimming took 4 bases from V and 3 from J, leaving 20 bases between them. CDR3 sequence: CASSRTRGAGGTDTQYF. In nucleotides, the CDR3 is TGCGCCAGCAGCCGCACGCGTGGGGCAGGGGGGACAGATACGCAGTATTTT.

The table lists this clone with a count of one. The chain joins TRBV9 to TRBJ1-1, with a weak D call TRBD1 (5 bases). Germline V gene sequence: CDR1 SGDLS, CDR2 YYNGEE. The CDR3 covers 15 residues. V lost 0 bases and J 1 base, leaving 10 bases between the germline ends. The CDR3 region has the DNA TGTGCCAGCAGCGTAGGGCGGGGACCGAACACTGAAGCTTTCTTT. Its protein product is CASSVGRGPNTEAFF.

This clone was seen at least ten times. The chain carries TRBV28 and TRBJ2-5; TRBD2 matches at 12 bases. Trimming took 8 bases from V and 0 from J; bases not matched to a gene: 7. The CDR3 has 16 residues. Germline CDR1 is MDHEN and CDR2 is SYDVKM. Here the CDR3 DNA reads TGTGCCAGCGGGACCAGGACTAGCGGGAACCAAGAGACCCAGTACTTC. Translating gives CASGTRTSGNQETQYF.

This clone was detected once. V usage is TRBV9 and J usage is TRBJ2-1; D might be TRBD2 (6 bases). Trimming cost V 3 bases and J 0 bases, with 13 bases left between them. CDR3 size: 16 residues. The germline V gene encodes CDR1 SGDLS and CDR2 YYNGEE. The CDR3 loop is CASSGRGPSSYNEQFF. The CDR3 region has the DNA TGTGCCAGCAGCGGGAGGGGTCCTAGCTCCTACAATGAGCAGTTCTTC.

The gene calls are TRBV28 and TRBJ1-2; 7 nucleotides align to TRBD1. This CDR3 has 16 amino acids. The germline gives CDR1 MDHEN, CDR2 SYDVKM. Trimming removed 6 bases from V and 0 bases from J; junction bases left unmatched: 10. The CDR3 nucleotides are TGTGCCAGCAGCCCCACACCGGGACAGTCTAACTATGGCTACACCTTC. Its protein product is CASSPTPGQSNYGYTF.

The chain has TRBV9 and TRBJ2-3, with TRBD2 matching over 7 bases. V trimming: 0 bases; J trimming: 5 bases; junction bases outside the gene matches: 6. Germline V lookup: CDR1 SGDLS, CDR2 YYNGEE. The CDR3 covers 15 residues. Here the CDR3 DNA reads TGTGCCAGCAGCGTAGTGGCGGGAGAGGAAGATACGCAGTATTTT. This sequence encodes CASSVVAGEEDTQYF.

J is TRBJ1-1 and V is TRBV5-1, with a weak D call TRBD1 (6 bases). Trimming left V 8 bases short and J 0 bases short, with 11 bases between. The CDR3 sequence is 13 residues long. Germline V gene data show CDR1 as SGHRS and CDR2 as YFSETQ. Here the CDR3 DNA reads TGCGCCAGTTCGAGGGACATGAACACTGAAGCTTTCTTT. Its translation is CASSRDMNTEAFF.

The genes are TRBV19 and TRBJ2-5, with TRBD1 matching over 11 bases. Germline V gene data show CDR1 as LNHDA and CDR2 as SQIVND (reference sequence). The CDR3 is 17 amino acids. Trimming at V came to 5 bases and at J to 9 bases, leaving 17 bases not matched to a gene. CDR3 coding DNA: TGTGCCAGTAGTGGGACAGGGGGGACCTCCCCGGTGGTCGCCCAGTACTTC. Residues: CASSGTGGTSPVVAQYF.

The chain has TRBV7-2 and TRBJ2-3; 7 bases agree with TRBD2. There are 17 residues in the CDR3. Germline V lookup: CDR1 SGHTA, CDR2 FQGNSA. V was pared by 5 bases and J by 8 bases, with 19 bases of the junction left unmatched. In DNA, the CDR3 is TGTGCCAGCAGCATCCCGGGGGGAGTGGCTCCCCCTGGTACGCAGTATTTT. The encoded protein is CASSIPGGVAPPGTQYF. The variable domain in full, completed from reference TRBV7-2 and TRBJ2-3, reads GAGVSQSPSNKVTEKGKDVELRCDPISGHTALYWYRQSLGQGLEFLIYFQGNSAPDKSGLPSDRFSAERTGGSVSTLTIQRTQQEDSAVYLCASSIPGGVAPPGTQYFGPGTRLTVL.

J is TRBJ2-1 and V is TRBV19; the match to TRBD1 covers 8 bases. CDR1 is LNHDA, CDR2 SQIVND, per germline (reference sequence). This CDR3 is 17 amino acids long. V trimming: 0 bases; J trimming: 2 bases; junction bases outside the gene matches: 6. The CDR3 DNA sequence: TGTGCCAGTAGTATAGATCCAAGGGACAGGCCCTACAATGAGCAGTTCTTC. As protein: CASSIDPRDRPYNEQFF.

The gene calls are TRBV9 and TRBJ1-6; 7 positions agree with TRBD1. In germline, CDR1 is SGDLS, CDR2 YYNGEE. CDR3 length equals 14 residues. J gave up 9 bases and V 5 bases, and 8 bases lay outside the gene matches. The DNA for the CDR3 is TGTGCCAGCAGTGAGACAGGGTTTCGTTCACCCCTCCACTTT. It translates to CASSETGFRSPLHF.

The count of this clone is one. The rearrangement uses TRBV24-1 and TRBJ1-1, with TRBD1 identical over 8 bases. Germline loops: CDR1 KGHDR, CDR2 SFDVKD. J gave up 1 base and V 4 bases, and 7 bases lay outside the gene matches. The CDR3 consists of 16 residues. The CDR3 loop reads CATSEGRTGRNTEAFF. CDR3 in DNA: TGTGCCACCAGTGAGGGGCGGACAGGGCGGAACACTGAAGCTTTCTTT.

This clone was observed once. CDR3 loop: CASSLAGLAGGPRRNEQFF. CDR3 in DNA: TGTGCCAGCAGCTTAGCGGGACTAGCGGGAGGGCCGAGGAGGAATGAGCAGTTCTTC. The V and J genes are TRBV7-2 and TRBJ2-1; 16 bases line up with TRBD2. Germline-derived CDR1 and CDR2 are SGHTA and FQGNSA. The CDR3 contains 19 residues. With 0 bases clipped from V and 7 bases from J, the junction kept 9 bases outside the gene matches.

V usage is TRBV5-4 and J usage is TRBJ2-7; 11 bases align to TRBD2. J gave up 3 bases and V 0 bases, and 2 bases lay outside the gene matches. CDR3 length: 15 amino acids. CDR1 is SGHNT, CDR2 YYREEE, per germline (reference sequence). CDR3 nucleotides: TGTGCCAGCAGCTTGGGGCTAGCGGGAGGCTACGAGCAGTACTTC. Translation gives CASSLGLAGGYEQYF.